The T cell receptor beta chain described here comes from a study of shared clonotypes between healthy human individuals. This clone has a handful of counts. Its antigen is as yet unknown. General study findings and limits: Rarefaction showed that sequencing of sorted subsets was incomplete (despite large depth). Estimated richness was generally greater in naive than memory subsets.

The authors' processing: ImmunoSEQ output lacked quality scores and full-length reads, limiting matched filtering. Method: immunoSEQ multiplex PCR; TCRdb's copy keeps in-frame clones and lacks some. V and J calls and clone size are copied from that table; D and trimming were computed from the DNA. This sample has 850,000 to 1,100,000 clones, with roughly 77% found just once. Per germline, CDR1 MRHNA and CDR2 SNTAGT. The length of the CDR3 is 14 residues. Trimming took 2 bases from V and 3 from J, leaving 7 bases between them. The specimen sequenced was memory CD4+ T cells from PBMCs. Subset described: CD45RA-negative fraction. The clonotype comes from a young man in good health. Some clones in this sample may be carry-over from other donors' samples. This chain joins TRBV6-4 and TRBJ2-2; D not resolved. The CDR3 here is CASSDSPDTGELFF. DNA of the CDR3: TGTGCCAGCAGTGACAGTCCTGACACCGGGGAGCTGTTTTTT.